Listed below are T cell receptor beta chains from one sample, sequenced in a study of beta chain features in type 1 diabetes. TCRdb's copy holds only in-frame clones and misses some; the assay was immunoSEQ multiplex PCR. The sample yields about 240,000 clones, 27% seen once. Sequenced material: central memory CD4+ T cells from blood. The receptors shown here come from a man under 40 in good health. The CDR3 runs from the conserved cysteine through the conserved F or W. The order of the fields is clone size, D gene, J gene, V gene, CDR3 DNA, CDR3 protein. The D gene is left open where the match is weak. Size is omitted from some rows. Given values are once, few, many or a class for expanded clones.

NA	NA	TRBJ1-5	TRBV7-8	TGTGCCAGCAGCCAGATGGGGAATAATCAGCCCCAGCATTTT	CASSQMGNNQPQHF
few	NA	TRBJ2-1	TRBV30	TGTGCCTGGACCGGGCCGGCTGAGCAGTTCTTC	CAWTGPAEQFF
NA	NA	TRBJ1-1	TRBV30	TGTGCCTGGAGTAATAGGGCTGAAGCTTTCTTT	CAWSNRAEAFF
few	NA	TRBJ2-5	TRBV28	TGTGCCAGCAGTTTTAACATCCTGGAGACCCAGTACTTC	CASSFNILETQYF
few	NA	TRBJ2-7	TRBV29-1	TGCAGCGGTGGAGAGGTCAACTACGAGCAGTACTTC	CSGGEVNYEQYF
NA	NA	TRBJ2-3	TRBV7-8	TGTGCCAGCAGCCCCCGGGGCAAATCCACAGATACGCAGTATTTT	CASSPRGKSTDTQYF
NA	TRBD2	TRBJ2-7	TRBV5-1	TGCGCCAGCAGCCCTAGCGGGAGAGGGACCTACGAGCAGTACTTC	CASSPSGRGTYEQYF
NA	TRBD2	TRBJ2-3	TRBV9	TGTGCCAGCAGCGTATCGGGACTAGCGGGGGGCACAGATACGCAGTATTTT	CASSVSGLAGGTDTQYF
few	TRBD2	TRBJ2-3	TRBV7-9	TGTGCGATACTTTGGGAGGGGTCCTACTCCTCCCTTAGCACAGATACGCAGTATTTT	CAILWEGSYSSLSTDTQYF
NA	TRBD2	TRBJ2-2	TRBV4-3	TGCGCCAGCAGCCCGCAACCCCTAGCGGGAGTGAACACCGGGGAGCTGTTTTTT	CASSPQPLAGVNTGELFF
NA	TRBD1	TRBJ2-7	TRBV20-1	TGCAGTGCTGGGACAGAATACGAGCAGTACTTC	CSAGTEYEQYF
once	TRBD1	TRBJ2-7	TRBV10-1	TGCGCCAGCAGTAGACAGGGAACGTACGAGCAGTACTTC	CASSRQGTYEQYF
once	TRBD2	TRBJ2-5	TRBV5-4	TGTGCCAGCAGCGCACCTAGCGGGCAAGAGACCCAGTACTTC	CASSAPSGQETQYF
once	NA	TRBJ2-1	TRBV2	TGTGCCAGCAGTGAGGGCGGGACGTACAATGAGCAGTTCTTC	CASSEGGTYNEQFF
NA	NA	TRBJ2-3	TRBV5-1	TGCGCCAGCAGCTTGGCTCAATCGAGCACAGATACGCAGTATTTT	CASSLAQSSTDTQYF
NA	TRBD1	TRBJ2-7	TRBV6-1	TGTGCCAGCAATCCGGGACAGCGTTACGAGCAGTACTTC	CASNPGQRYEQYF
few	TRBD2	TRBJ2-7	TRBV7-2	TGTGCCAGCAGCCCCAGCCAGACTAGCGGGACCTACGAGCAGTACTTC	CASSPSQTSGTYEQYF
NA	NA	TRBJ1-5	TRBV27	TGTGCCAGCAGTTCTCCAGCCACTCGCAATCAGCCCCAGCATTTT	CASSSPATRNQPQHF
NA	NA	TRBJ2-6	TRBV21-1	TGTGCCAGCAGCAGAGGAGAGGCATCTGGGGCCAACGTCCTGACTTTC	CASSRGEASGANVLTF
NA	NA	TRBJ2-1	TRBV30	TGTGCGGCTCAGGGGAGATACAATGAGCAGTTCTTC	CAAQGRYNEQFF
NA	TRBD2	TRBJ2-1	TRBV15	TGTGCCACCAGCAGAGATAGAGGAAGTCGGGAGGCCAATGAGCAGTTCTTC	CATSRDRGSREANEQFF
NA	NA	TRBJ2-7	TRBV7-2	TGTGCCAGCAGCTTCTCAGCGGAAGGCTCCTACGAGCAGTACTTC	CASSFSAEGSYEQYF
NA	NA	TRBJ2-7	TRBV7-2	TGTGCCAGCAGCTCCCTAGGGGCGGGCTCCTACGAGCAGTACTTC	CASSSLGAGSYEQYF
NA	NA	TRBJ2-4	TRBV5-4	TGTGCCAGCAGCCGTTTTTCAGGGGTAGCCAAAAACATTCAGTACTTC	CASSRFSGVAKNIQYF
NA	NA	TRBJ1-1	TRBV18	TGTGCCAGCTCACCCACCGGGGGATCAAACACTGAAGCTTTCTTT	CASSPTGGSNTEAFF
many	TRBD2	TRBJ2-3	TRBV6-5	TGTGCCAGCAGTTACGGGCTAGCGGGGATCACAGATACGCAGTATTTT	CASSYGLAGITDTQYF
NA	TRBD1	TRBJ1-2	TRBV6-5	TGTGCCAGCAGTAAACAGGGGGCGCCTAACTATGGCTACACCTTC	CASSKQGAPNYGYTF
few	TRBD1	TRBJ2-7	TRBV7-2	TGTGCCAGCAGTCCCTCCGGGACAGATCCCTACGAGCAGTACTTC	CASSPSGTDPYEQYF
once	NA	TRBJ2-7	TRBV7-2	TGTGCCAGCAGCTTAGCGGGGGTCGAGCAGTACTTC	CASSLAGVEQYF
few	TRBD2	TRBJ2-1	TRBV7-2	TGTGCCAGCAGCTCTAGCGGGAACACCTACAATGAGCAGTTCTTC	CASSSSGNTYNEQFF
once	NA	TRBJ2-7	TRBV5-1	TGCGCCAGCAGCTTGGGGGTGACTAGCTCCTACGAGCAGTACTTC	CASSLGVTSSYEQYF
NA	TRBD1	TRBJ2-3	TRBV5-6	TGTGCCAGCAGCCGAGAGGGGGCCGGCACAGATACGCAGTATTTT	CASSREGAGTDTQYF
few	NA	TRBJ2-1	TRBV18	TGTGCCAGCTCCACGACAGATGAGCAGTTCTTC	CASSTTDEQFF
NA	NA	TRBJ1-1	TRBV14	TGTGCCAGCAGCCGAAACTCCTGGTACGGGAACACTGAAGCTTTCTTT	CASSRNSWYGNTEAFF
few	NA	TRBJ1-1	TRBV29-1	TGCAGCGTTTCCGGGACCTTTAGGGACACTGAAGCTTTCTTT	CSVSGTFRDTEAFF
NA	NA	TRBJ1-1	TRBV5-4	TGTGCCAGCAGCCCGAGCGGGGGCATGAACACTGAAGCTTTCTTT	CASSPSGGMNTEAFF
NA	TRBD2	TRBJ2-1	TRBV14	TGTGCCAGCAGCCAAGGTAGTCCTAGCGGATCAATGAAGCAGTTCTTC	CASSQGSPSGSMKQFF
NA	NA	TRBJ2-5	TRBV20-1	TGCAGTCCCGGGCTGAGAGAGACCCAGTACTTC	CSPGLRETQYF
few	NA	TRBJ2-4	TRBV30	TGTGCCTGGAGTCCGTCGGAGATTCAGTACTTC	CAWSPSEIQYF
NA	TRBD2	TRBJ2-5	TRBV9	TGTGCCAGCAGCGTAGGTGCTAGCGGGGGCCTCCTAGAGACCCAGTACTTC	CASSVGASGGLLETQYF
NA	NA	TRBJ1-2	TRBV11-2	TGTGCCAGCAGCTTAGCGACAGCTTATGGCTACACCTTC	CASSLATAYGYTF
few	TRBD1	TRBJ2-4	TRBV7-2	TGTGCCAGCAGCTCATGGACAGGGGGAGGAAACATTCAGTACTTC	CASSSWTGGGNIQYF